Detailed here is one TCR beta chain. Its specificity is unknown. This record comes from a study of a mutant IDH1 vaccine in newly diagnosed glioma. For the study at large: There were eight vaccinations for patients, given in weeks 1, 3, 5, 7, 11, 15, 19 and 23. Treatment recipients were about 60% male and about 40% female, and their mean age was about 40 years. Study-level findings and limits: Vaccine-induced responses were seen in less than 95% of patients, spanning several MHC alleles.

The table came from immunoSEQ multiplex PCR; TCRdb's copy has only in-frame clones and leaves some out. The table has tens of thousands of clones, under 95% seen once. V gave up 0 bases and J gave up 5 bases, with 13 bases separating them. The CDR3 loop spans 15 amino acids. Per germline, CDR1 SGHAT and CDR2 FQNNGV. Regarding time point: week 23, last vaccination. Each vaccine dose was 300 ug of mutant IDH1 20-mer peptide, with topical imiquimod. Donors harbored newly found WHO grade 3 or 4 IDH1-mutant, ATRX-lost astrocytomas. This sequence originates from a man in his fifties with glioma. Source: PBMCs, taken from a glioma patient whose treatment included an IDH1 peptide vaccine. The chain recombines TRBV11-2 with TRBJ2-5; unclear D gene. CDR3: CASSLEATLWETQYF. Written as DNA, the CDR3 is TGTGCCAGCAGCTTAGAAGCGACACTCTGGGAGACCCAGTACTTC.